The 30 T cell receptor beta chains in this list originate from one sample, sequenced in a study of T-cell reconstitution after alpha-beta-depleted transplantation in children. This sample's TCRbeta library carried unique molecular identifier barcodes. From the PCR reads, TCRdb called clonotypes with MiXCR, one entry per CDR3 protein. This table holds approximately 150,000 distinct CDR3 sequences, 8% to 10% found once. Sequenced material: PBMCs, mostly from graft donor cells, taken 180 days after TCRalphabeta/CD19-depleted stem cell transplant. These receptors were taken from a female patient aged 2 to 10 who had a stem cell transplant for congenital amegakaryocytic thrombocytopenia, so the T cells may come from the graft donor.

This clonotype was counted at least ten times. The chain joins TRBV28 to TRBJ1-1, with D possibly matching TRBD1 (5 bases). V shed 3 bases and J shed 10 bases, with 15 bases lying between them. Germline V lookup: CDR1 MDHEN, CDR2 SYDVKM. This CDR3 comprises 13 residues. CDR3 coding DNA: TGTGCCAGCAGTTTGGGCGGGGGAGTGGCAGCTTTCTTT. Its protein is CASSLGGGVAAFF.

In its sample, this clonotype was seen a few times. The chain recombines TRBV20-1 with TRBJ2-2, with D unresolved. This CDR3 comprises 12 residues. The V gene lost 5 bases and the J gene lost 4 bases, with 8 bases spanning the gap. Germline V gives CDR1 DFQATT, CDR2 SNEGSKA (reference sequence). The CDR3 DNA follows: TGCAGTGCTCTAGAGGTCACCGGGGAGCTGTTTTTT. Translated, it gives CSALEVTGELFF.

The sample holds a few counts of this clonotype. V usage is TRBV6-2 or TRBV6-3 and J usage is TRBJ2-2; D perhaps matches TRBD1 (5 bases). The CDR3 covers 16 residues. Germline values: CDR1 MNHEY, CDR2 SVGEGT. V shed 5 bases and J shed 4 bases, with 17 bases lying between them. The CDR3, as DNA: TGTGCCAGCAGTAAAGATGCCCAGGGCCCCACCGGGGAGCTGTTTTTT. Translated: CASSKDAQGPTGELFF.

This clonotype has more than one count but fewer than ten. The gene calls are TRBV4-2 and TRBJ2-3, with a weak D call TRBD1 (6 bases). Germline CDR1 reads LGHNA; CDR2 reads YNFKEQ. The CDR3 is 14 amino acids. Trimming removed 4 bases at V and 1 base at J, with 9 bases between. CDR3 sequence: CASSPEGGTDTQYF. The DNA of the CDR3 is TGTGCCAGCAGCCCCGAGGGGGGCACAGATACGCAGTATTTT.

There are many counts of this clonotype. The CDR3 DNA reads TGTGCCAGCAGTGGCCCGGGACTACCGGAGCAGTTCTTC. Its protein product is CASSGPGLPEQFF. The chain is built from TRBV12-3 or TRBV12-4 and TRBJ2-1, with 7 bases that match TRBD2. The CDR3 length is 13 residues. Trimming took 5 bases from V and 10 from J; bases not matched to a gene: 8.

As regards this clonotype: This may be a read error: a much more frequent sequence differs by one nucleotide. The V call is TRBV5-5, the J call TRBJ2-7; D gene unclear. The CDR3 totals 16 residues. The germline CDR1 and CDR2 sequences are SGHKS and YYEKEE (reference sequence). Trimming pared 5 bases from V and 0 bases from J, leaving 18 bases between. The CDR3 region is CASSSWVPVSSYEQYF. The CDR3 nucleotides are TGTGCCAGCAGTTCTTGGGTGCCGGTCAGCTCCTACGAGCAGTACTTC.

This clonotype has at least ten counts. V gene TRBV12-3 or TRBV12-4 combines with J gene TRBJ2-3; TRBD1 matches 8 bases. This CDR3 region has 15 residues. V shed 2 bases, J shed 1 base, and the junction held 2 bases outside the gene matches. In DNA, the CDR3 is TGTGCCAGCAGTTTACAGGACAGGGGCACAGATACGCAGTATTTT. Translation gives CASSLQDRGTDTQYF.

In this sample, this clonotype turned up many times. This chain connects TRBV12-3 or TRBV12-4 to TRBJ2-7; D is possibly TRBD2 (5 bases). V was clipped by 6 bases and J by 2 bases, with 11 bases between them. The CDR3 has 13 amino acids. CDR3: CASRHPGTYEQYF. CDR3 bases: TGTGCCAGCAGGCACCCCGGGACCTACGAGCAGTACTTC.

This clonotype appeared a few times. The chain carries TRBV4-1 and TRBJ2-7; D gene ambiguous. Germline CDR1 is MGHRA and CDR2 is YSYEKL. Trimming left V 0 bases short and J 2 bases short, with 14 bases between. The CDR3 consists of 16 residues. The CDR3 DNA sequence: TGCGCCAGCAGCCAAGATCTGGCAGTTTTTCCCTACGAGCAGTACTTC. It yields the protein CASSQDLAVFPYEQYF.

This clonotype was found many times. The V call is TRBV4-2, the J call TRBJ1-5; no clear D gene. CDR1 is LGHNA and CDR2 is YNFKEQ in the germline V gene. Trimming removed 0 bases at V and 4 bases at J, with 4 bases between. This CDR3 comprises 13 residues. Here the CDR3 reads CASSQDMNQPQHF. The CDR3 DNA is TGTGCCAGCAGCCAAGATATGAATCAGCCCCAGCATTTT.

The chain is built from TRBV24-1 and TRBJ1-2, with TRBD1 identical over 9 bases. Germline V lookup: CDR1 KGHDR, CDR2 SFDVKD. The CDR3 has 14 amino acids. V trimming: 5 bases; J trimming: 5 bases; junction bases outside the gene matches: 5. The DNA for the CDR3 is TGTGCCACCAGTGGGACAGGGGAAGGTTATGGCTACACCTTC. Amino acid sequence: CATSGTGEGYGYTF.

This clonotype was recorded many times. CDR3 loop: CASSTRNNQPQHF. The CDR3 DNA reads as TGTGCCAGTAGTACACGAAACAATCAGCCCCAGCATTTT. The chain carries TRBV19 and TRBJ1-5; no clear D. The germline V and J ends were trimmed by 4 bases and 3 bases, with 7 bases remaining between them. CDR1 and CDR2 (germline): LNHDA, SQIVND (reference sequence). The CDR3 spans 13 residues.

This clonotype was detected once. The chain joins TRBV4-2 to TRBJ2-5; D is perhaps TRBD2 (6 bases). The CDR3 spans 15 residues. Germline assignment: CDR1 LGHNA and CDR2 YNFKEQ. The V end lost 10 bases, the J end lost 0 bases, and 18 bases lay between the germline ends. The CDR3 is CAMSPAAGNQETQYF. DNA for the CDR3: TGTGCCATGAGCCCTGCGGCGGGAAACCAAGAGACCCAGTACTTC.

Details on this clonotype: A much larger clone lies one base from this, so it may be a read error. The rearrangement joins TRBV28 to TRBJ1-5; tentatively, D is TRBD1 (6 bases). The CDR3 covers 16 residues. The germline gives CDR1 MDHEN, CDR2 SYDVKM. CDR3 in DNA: TGTGCCAGCAGTCCCTATGACAGGCAGAACCTTCAGCCCCATCATTTT. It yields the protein CASSPYDRQNLQPHHF.

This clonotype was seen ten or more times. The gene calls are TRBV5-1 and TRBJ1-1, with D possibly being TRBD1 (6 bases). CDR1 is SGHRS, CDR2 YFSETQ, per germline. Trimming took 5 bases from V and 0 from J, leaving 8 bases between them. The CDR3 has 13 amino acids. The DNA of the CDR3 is TGCGCCAGCAGATCAGGGGTGAACACTGAAGCTTTCTTT. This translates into CASRSGVNTEAFF.

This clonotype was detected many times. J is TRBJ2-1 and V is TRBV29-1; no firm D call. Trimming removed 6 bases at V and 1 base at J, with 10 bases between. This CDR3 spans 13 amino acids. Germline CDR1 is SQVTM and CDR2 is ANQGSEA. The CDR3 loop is CSVVRTSYNEQFF. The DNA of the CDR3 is TGCAGCGTAGTTAGGACGTCCTACAATGAGCAGTTCTTC.

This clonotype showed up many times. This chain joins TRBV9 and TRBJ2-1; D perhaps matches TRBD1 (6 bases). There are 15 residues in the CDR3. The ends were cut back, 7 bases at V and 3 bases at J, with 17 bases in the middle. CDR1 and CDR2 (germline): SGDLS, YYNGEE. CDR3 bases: TGTGCCAGCGAGCGGACCGGGACAAGCTACAATGAGCAGTTCTTC. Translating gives CASERTGTSYNEQFF.

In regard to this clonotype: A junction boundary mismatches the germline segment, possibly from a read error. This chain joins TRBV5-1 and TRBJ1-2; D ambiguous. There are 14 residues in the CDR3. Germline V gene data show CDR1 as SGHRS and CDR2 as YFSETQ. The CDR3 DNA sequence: TGCGCCTGCAGCTTGGTAGGCCTGGGGTATGGCTACACCTTC. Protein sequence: CACSLVGLGYGYTF.

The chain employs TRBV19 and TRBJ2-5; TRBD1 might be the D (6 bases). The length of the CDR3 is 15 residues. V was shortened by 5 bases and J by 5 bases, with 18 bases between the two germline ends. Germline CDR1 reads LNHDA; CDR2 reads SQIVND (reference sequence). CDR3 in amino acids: CASSAPARGKETQYF. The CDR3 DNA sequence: TGTGCCAGTAGTGCCCCAGCGAGGGGGAAGGAGACCCAGTACTTC.

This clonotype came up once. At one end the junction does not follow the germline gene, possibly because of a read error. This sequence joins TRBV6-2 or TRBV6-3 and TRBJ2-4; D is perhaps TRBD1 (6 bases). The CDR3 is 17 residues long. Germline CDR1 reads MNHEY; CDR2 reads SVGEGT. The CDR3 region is CATSWGHLSIAKNIQYF. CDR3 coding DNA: TGTGCCACCAGTTGGGGACACCTTTCAATAGCCAAAAACATTCAGTACTTC.

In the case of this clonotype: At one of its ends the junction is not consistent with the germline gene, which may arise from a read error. The CDR3 DNA reads TGTGCCAGCGGTTTGGGGATCCTCTCTGGAAACACCATATATTTT. It translates to CASGLGILSGNTIYF. V and J are TRBV28 and TRBJ1-3; D call uncertain. Germline lookup yields CDR1 MDHEN and CDR2 SYDVKM. This CDR3 contains 15 residues.

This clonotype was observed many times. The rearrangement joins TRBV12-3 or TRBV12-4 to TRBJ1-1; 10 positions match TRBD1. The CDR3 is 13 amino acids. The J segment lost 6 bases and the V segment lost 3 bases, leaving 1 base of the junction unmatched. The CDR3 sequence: CASSLGTGAEAFF. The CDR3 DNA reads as TGTGCCAGCAGTTTGGGGACAGGGGCTGAAGCTTTCTTT.

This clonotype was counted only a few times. CDR3 sequence: CASSWTLLTEAFF. The CDR3 DNA follows: TGTGCCAGCAGCTGGACCCTACTCACTGAAGCTTTCTTT. The chain combines TRBV5-4 with TRBJ1-1; unclear D gene. V lost 3 bases to trimming and J lost 4 bases, with 10 bases between them. Germline CDR1 SGHNT, CDR2 YYREEE (reference sequence). CDR3 size: 13 residues.

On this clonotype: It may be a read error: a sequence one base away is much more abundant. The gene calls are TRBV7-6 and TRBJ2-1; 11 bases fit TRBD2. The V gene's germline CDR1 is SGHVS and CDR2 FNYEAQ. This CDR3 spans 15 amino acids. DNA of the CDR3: TGTGCCAGCAGCTTAAGACTAGCGGGGTACAATGAGCAGATCTTC. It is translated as CASSLRLAGYNEQIF.

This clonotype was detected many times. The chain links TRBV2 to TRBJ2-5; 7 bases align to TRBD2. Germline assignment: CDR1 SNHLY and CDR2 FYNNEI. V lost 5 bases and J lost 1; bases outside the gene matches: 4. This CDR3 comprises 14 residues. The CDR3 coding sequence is TGTGCCAGCAGTCCTCGGACTAGCCAAGAGACCCAGTACTTC. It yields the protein CASSPRTSQETQYF.

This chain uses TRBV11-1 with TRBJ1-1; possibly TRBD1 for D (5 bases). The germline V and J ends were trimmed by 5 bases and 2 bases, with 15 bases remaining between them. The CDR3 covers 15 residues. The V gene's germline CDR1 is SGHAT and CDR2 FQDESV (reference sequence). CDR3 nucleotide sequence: TGTGCCAGCAGCGGAGACGGGGGGTTCAACACTGAAGCTTTCTTT. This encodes CASSGDGGFNTEAFF. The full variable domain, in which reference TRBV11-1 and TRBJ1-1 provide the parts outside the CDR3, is EAEVAQSPRYKITEKSQAVAFWCDPISGHATLYWYRQILGQGPELLVQFQDESVVDDSQLPKDRFSAERLKGVDSTLKIQPAELGDSAMYLCASSGDGGFNTEAFFGQGTRLTVV.

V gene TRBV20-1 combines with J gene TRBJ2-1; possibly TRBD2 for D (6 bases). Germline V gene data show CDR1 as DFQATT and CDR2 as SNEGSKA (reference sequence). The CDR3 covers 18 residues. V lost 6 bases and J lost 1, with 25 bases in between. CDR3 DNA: TGCAGTGCCCCCCCGGGGGTGGCAGGAGATGGGTCCTACAATGAGCAGTTCTTC. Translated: CSAPPGVAGDGSYNEQFF.

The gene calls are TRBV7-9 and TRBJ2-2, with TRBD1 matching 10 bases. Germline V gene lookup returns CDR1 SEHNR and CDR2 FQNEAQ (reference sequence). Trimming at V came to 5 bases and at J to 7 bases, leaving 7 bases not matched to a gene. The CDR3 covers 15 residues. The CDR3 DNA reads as TGTGCCAGCAGCACTGACAGGGGGCGCGACGGGGAGCTGTTTTTT. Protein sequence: CASSTDRGRDGELFF.

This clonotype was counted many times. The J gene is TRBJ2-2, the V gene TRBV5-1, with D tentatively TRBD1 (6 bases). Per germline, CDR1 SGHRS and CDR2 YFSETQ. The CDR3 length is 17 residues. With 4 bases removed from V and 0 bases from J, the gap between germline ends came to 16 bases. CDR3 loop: CASSPRDTRTNTGELFF. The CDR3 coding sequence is TGCGCCAGCAGCCCCCGGGACACGAGGACGAACACCGGGGAGCTGTTTTTT.

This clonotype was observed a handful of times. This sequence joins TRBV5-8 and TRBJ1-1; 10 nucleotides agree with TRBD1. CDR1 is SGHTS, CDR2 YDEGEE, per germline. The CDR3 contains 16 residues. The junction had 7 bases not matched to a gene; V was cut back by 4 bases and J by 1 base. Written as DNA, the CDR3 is TGTGCCAGCAGCGTACCGGGACAGGGGAAGAACACTGAAGCTTTCTTT. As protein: CASSVPGQGKNTEAFF.